The 2 T cell receptor beta chains below were found in one sample sequenced in a study of T cells in Graves' hyperthyroidism and ophthalmopathy. Regions amplified from RNA transcripts were the TCR beta CDR3 regions. When the TCR CDR3 underwent first-round RT-PCR, the HTBI primer set was used. TCRdb reprocessed the multiplex PCR reads via MiXCR and lists one record per CDR3 protein. The table records some 350,000 distinct CDR3 sequences, just under 25% of them present only once. The source material was blood. The receptor set was obtained from a man aged 50 to 59 with Graves' hyperthyroidism.

This clonotype occurred a few times. The chain has TRBV2 and TRBJ2-5, with 11 bases matching TRBD2. This CDR3 is 17 amino acids long. V shed 5 bases and J 2 bases; nucleotides not matched to a gene: 10. Germline V CDR1 and CDR2: SNHLY, FYNNEI. This CDR3 reads CASSPGLAANPQETQYF. The CDR3 bases are TGTGCCAGCAGTCCGGGACTAGCGGCGAATCCACAAGAGACCCAGTACTTC.

This clonotype was seen many times. This chain connects TRBV18 to TRBJ1-1; D might be TRBD1 (5 bases). The V end lost 3 bases, the J end lost 8 bases, and 16 bases lay between the germline ends. Germline assignment: CDR1 KGHSH and CDR2 LQKENI. The CDR3 extends over 14 amino acids. The CDR3 DNA sequence: TGTGCCAGCTCACCTCCTGTCAGCGGGGCCGAAGCTTTCTTT. The encoded protein is CASSPPVSGAEAFF.